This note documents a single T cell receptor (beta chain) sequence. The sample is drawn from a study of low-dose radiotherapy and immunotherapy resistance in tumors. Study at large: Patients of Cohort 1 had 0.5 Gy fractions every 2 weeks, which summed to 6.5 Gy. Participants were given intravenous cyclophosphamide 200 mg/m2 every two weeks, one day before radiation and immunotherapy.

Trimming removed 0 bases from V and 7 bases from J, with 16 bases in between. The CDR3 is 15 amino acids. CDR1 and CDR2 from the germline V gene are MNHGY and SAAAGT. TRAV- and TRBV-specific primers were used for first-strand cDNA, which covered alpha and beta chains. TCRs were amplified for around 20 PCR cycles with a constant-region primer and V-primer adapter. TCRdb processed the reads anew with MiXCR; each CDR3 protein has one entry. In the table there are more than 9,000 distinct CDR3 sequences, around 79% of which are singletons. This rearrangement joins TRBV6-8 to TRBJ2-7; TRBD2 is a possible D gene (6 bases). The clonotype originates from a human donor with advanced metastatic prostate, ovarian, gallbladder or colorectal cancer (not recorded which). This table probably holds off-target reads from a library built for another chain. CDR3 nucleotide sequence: TGTGCCAGCAGTTACTCGGGTATTGGGGGGAAGGAGCAGTACTTC. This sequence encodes CASSYSGIGGKEQYF.